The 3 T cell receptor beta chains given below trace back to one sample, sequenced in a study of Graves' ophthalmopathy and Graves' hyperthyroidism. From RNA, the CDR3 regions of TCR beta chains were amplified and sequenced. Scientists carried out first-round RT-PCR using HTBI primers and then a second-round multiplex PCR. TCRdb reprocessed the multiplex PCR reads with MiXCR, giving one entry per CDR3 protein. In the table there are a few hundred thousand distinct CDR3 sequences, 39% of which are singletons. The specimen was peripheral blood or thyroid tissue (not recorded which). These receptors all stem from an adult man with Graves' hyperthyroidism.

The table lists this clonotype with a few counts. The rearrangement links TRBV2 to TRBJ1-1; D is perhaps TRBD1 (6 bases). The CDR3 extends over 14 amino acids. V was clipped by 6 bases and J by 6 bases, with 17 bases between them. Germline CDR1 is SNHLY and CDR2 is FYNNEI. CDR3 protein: CASRPPIGQSEAFF. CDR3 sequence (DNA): TGTGCCAGCAGACCCCCGATTGGACAGTCTGAAGCTTTCTTT.

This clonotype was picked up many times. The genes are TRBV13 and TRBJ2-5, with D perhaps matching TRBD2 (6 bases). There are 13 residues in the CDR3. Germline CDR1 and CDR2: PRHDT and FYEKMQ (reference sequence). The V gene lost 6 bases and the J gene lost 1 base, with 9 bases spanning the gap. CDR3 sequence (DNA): TGTGCCAGCAGACTAGCACTCCAAGAGACCCAGTACTTC. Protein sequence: CASRLALQETQYF.

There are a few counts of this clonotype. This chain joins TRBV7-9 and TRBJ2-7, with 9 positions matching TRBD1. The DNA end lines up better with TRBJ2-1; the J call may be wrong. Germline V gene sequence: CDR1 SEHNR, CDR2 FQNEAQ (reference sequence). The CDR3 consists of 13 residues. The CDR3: CASRGQGRNEQFF. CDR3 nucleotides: TGTGCCAGCCGAGGACAGGGGAGAAATGAGCAGTTCTTC.